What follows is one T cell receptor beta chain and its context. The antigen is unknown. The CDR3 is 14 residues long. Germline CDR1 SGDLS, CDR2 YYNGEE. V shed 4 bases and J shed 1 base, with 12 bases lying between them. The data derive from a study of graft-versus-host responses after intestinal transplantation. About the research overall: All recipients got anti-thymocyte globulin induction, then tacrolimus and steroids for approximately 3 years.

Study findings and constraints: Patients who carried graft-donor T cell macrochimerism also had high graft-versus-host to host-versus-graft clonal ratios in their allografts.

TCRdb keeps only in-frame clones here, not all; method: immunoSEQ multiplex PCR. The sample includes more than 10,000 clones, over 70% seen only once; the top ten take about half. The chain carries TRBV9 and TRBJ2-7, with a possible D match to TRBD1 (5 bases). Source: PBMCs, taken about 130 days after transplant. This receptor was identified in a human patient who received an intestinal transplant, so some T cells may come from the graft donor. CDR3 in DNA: TGTGCCAGCAGCCCCCGACAGCCTTCCTACGAGCAGTACTTC. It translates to CASSPRQPSYEQYF. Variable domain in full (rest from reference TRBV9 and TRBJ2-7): DSGVTQTPKHLITATGQRVTLRCSPRSGDLSVYWYQQSLDQGLQFLIQYYNGEERAKGNILERFSAQQFPDLHSELNLSSLELGDSALYFCASSPRQPSYEQYFGPGTRLTVT.